This entry is about one T cell receptor (beta chain). The germline V gene encodes CDR1 SEHNR and CDR2 FQNEAQ (reference sequence). Trimming took 5 bases from V and 7 from J, leaving 14 bases between them. This CDR3 has 14 amino acids. This sample is part of a study of T cells in Graves' hyperthyroidism and ophthalmopathy. What was amplified from RNA transcripts were TCR beta CDR3 regions. First-round RT-PCR targeting the TCR CDR3 was performed with the HTBI primer set. TCRdb analysed the multiplex PCR reads with MiXCR anew, one entry per CDR3 protein. Among hundreds of thousands of distinct CDR3 sequences listed, 40% to 55% were seen once.

The sequence came from a woman younger than 30 with Graves' hyperthyroidism. Source material: peripheral blood or thyroid tissue (not recorded which). The chain combines TRBV7-9 with TRBJ2-2; D is undetermined. The CDR3 loop is CASSLPQLVGELFF. CDR3 nucleotide sequence: TGTGCCAGCAGCCTACCTCAGCTGGTCGGGGAGCTGTTTTTT. The whole variable domain, remainder taken from reference TRBV7-9 and TRBJ2-2, is DTGVSQNPRHKITKRGQNVTFRCDPISEHNRLYWYRQTLGQGPEFLTYFQNEAQLEKSRLLSDRFSAERPKGSFSTLEIQRTEQGDSAMYLCASSLPQLVGELFFGEGSRLTVL.